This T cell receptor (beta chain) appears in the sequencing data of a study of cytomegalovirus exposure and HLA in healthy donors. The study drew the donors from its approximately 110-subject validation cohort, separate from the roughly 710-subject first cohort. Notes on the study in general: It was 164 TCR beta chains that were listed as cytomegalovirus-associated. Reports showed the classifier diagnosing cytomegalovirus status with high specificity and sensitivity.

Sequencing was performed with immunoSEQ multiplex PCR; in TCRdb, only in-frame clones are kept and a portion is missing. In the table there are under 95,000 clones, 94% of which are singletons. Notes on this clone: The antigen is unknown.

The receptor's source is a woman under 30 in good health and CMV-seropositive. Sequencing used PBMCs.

CDR3 sequence reads: CASSSRTFSNQPQHF. The CDR3 DNA sequence: TGTGCCAGTAGCTCGCGGACATTTAGCAATCAGCCCCAGCATTTT. The J gene is TRBJ1-5, the V gene TRBV19; the D gene is possibly TRBD1 (5 bases). Between the trimmed V and J ends, which lost 6 bases and 0 bases, there was a span of 12 bases. Germline V lookup: CDR1 LNHDA, CDR2 SQIVND (reference sequence). The CDR3 spans 15 residues. Variable domain in full (rest from reference TRBV19 and TRBJ1-5): DGGITQSPKYLFRKEGQNVTLSCEQNLNHDAMYWYRQDPGQGLRLIYYSQIVNDFQKGDIAEGYSVSREKKESFPLTVTSAQKNPTAFYLCASSSRTFSNQPQHFGDGTRLSIL.